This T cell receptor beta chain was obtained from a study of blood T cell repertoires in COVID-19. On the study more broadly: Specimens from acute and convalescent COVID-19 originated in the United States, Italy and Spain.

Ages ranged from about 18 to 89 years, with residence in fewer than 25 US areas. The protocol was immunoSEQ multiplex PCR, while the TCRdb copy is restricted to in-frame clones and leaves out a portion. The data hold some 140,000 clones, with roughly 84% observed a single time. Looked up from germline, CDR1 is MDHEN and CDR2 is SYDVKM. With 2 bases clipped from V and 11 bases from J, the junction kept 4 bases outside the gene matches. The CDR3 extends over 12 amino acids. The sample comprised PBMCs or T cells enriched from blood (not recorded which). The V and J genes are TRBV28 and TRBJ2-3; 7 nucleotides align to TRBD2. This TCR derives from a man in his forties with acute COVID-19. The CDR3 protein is CASSLRAGVQYF. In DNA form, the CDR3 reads TGTGCCAGCAGTTTAAGGGCGGGGGTGCAGTATTTT. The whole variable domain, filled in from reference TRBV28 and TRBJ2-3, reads DVKVTQSSRYLVKRTGEKVFLECVQDMDHENMFWYRQDPGLGLRLIYFSYDVKMKEKGDIPEGYSVSREKKERFSLILESASTNQTSMYLCASSLRAGVQYFGPGTRLTVL.